This T cell receptor beta chain was obtained from a study of T cell repertoires and HLA-DP antigens (dated by TCRdb to 2017 to 2018). In the study overall: Using HeLa cells transduced to present allogeneic HLA-DP, the study set up an in vitro model of CD4+ T cell alloreactivity. The two alloantigens modelled structurally similar versus dissimilar alloantigens, differing from self at one and more than nine peptide-binding groove amino acids, respectively. Of the three donors, two were male and one was female, and their ages ranged from the 18-to-29 age band up to the 60-to-69 age band. Average DNA input was roughly 220 ng for sorted CD137+CD4+ samples, compared with approximately 1,300 ng for pre-culture CD4+ samples.

As to this clone: The specificity of this receptor is unknown. Per-base quality was not reported, and no clone a single base away is much larger than it. The same CDR3 can be traced to other DNA sequences in this sample.

TCRB CDR3 regions were amplified with the immunoSEQ multiplex PCR using forward primers for 54 TRBV segments and reverse primers for 13 TRBJ segments. Pre-culture CD4+ samples were sequenced at deep resolution, targeting 210,000 or so T cell genomes. Sequencing of the amplicons on an Illumina HiSeq System generated 87 bp reads spanning the CDR3. The authors' pipeline ran thus. PCR and sequencing errors in the reads were corrected, and CDR3 regions were defined by aligning to IMGT reference sequences. Synthetic template pools were used to estimate counts of templates and unique rearrangements. Clonality was computed as 1 minus Pielou's evenness. Richness was estimated with the Daley-Smith estimator. Morisita's index was used to measure repertoire overlap. A clone counted as low-abundance if it appeared in cultured samples but went undetected in the pre-culture repertoire of the same donor. TCRdb obtained this table from immuneACCESS and retained in-frame rearrangements with V and J assigned. These tables miss some clones; where compared with another copy, unresolved V genes account for less than half of the shortfall, and the remainder is unexplained. From that table come the V and J calls and clone size; the DNA was used to work out D and trimming. The sample table contains about 120,000 clones; only one count was recorded for 80% to 95% of them. The top ten clonotypes cover 0.25% to 0.3% of the sample.

Magnetic bead negative selection was used to isolate untouched CD4+ T cells from Ficoll-separated PBMC, with an average purity of about 98%. Untouched CD4+ T cells were isolated from Ficoll-separated PBMC with magnetic beads, reaching around 98% purity with negligible CD8+ contamination. Peripheral blood mononuclear cells came from the buffy coats of a few healthy blood donors. Each of the three donors was CMV seronegative. The DNeasy Blood & Tissue Kit was used for extraction of genomic DNA. TCRB sequencing was performed on genomic DNA from sorted CD137+CD4+ cells and pre-culture CD4+ baseline samples from each subject. Per the germline V gene, MNHEY is the CDR1 and SVGAGI is the CDR2. Unmatched junction bases come to 11, with V trimmed by 7 bases and J by 7 bases. The CDR3 spans 15 residues, from the cysteine through the phenylalanine. Only CDR3 DNA remains: 45 bases, in frame from the first base.

The paper's findings and limits, for the study overall: Limitations included only a few donors, a non-physiological HeLa antigen-presenting system, and the use of total CD4+ responder cells. Clones undetected before culture had an average cumulative frequency of approximately 38% against one allele versus approximately 50% against the other. Sorted CD137+ cells showed similar clonality against both alloantigens, at roughly 0.4, which was much higher than the approximately 0.04 seen in pre-culture samples. Separate analysis of naive and memory CD4+ repertoires was not performed.

Sequenced material: CD4+ T cells from PBMCs. This TCR was recovered from a woman aged 18-29 years in good health and CMV-seronegative. The receptor chain draws on TRBV6-5 and TRBJ1-2, and TRBD1 matches 11 of the central bases. The CDR3 corresponds to CASTFTGGQGGGYTF. The bases are TGTGCCAGCACCTTTACGGGGGGACAGGGGGGTGGCTACACCTTC.